This T cell receptor (beta chain) comes out of a study of blood T cells in healthy people across ages. Study details: Per two T cells, template switching captured roughly one barcoded beta molecule.

The donors, healthy Caucasians from Russia, were aged about 6 to 100. Each donor gave roughly 9.2 milliliters of peripheral blood. In regard to this clonotype: What it recognizes is unknown.

CDR1 is LGHDT, CDR2 YNNKEL, per germline (reference sequence). The CDR3 is 18 amino acids. The J segment lost 2 bases and the V segment lost 0 bases, leaving 7 bases of the junction unmatched. Study-level findings and limits: Aged donors had fewer naive CD4+ cells and lower diversity than long-lived donors.

Alongside a J-beta primer mix, a sample-barcoded 5' primer served in a second PCR lasting roughly 7 to 12 cycles. TCRdb reprocessed the 5' RACE reads via MiXCR and lists one record per CDR3 protein. The sample consists of around 1,900,000 distinct CDR3 sequences, 39% of them appearing once. Sequenced sample: blood. The V and J genes are TRBV3-1 and TRBJ2-3; TRBD2 matches at 11 bases. This TCR came from a human donor in good health. The CDR3, as DNA: TGTGCCAGCAGCCAAGATCGCGGACTAGCGGGTTTCACAGATACGCAGTATTTT. It translates to CASSQDRGLAGFTDTQYF.